This T cell receptor (beta chain) appears in the sequencing data of a study of blood T cells in healthy people across ages. They isolated at least 6 million PBMCs from each sample. The second PCR ran roughly 6 to 11 cycles with a sample-barcoded 5' primer and J-beta primers. The template-switch adaptor was a 5' adaptor with 12 random nucleotides. It tagged each cDNA molecule. TCRdb re-called the 5' RACE reads with MiXCR, one entry per CDR3 protein. The top ten hold about 20% of the sample, which has roughly 800,000 distinct CDR3 sequences, roughly 64% seen once. This TCR was recovered from a man aged 25 to 45 in good health. The sample consisted of blood.

CDR3 residues: CAAGGTGSGANVLTF. The DNA of the CDR3 is TGTGCCGCAGGAGGAACAGGCTCTGGGGCCAACGTCCTGACTTTC. The rearrangement joins TRBV24-1 to TRBJ2-6; either TRBD1 or TRBD2 may fit D (5 bases each). Trimming removed 12 bases from V and 0 bases from J, with 14 bases in between. The CDR3 sequence is 15 residues long. CDR1 is KGHDR and CDR2 is SFDVKD in the germline V gene.